Included here is one T cell receptor beta chain sequence, with context. Its specificity is unknown. The CDR3 covers 15 residues. With 6 bases clipped from V and 7 bases from J, the junction kept 10 bases outside the gene matches. Germline CDR1 SGHVS, CDR2 FNYEAQ. These data originate in a study of T-cell reconstitution after alpha-beta-depleted transplantation in children. Broader study findings: Alpha-beta T cells about two months after transplant reportedly derived from several hundred expanded graft clones. At the one-year point after transplant, T-cell counts and TCRbeta diversity were found to come mostly from T cells that had been newly produced. TCRbeta diversity was high at day 60 in some patients (a result of surviving recipient T cells and thymic progenitors).

Unique molecular identifiers were incorporated into the prepared TCRbeta library. TCRdb independently ran MiXCR on the PCR reads; one entry per CDR3 protein. The table records 750,000 to 950,000 distinct CDR3 sequences, 15% to 20% of them present only once. This clonotype originated in a male patient between 5 and 17 years old who had a stem cell transplant for acute lymphoblastic leukemia, so the T cells may come from the graft donor. The material was PBMCs, mostly from graft donor cells, obtained 360 days after TCRalphabeta/CD19-depleted stem cell transplant. The chain couples TRBV7-6 to TRBJ2-7, with TRBD2 matching 12 bases. CDR3: CASRSLAGGPGEQYF. The CDR3, as DNA: TGTGCCAGCAGATCTCTAGCGGGAGGGCCGGGGGAGCAGTACTTC.